The rows below give T cell receptor beta chains drawn from one sample of a study of vaccination and CD4 T cells after COVID-19. TCRdb analysed the PCR reads with MiXCR anew, one entry per CDR3 protein. Found here are fewer than 2,500 distinct CDR3 sequences, around 26% of them singletons; the top ten hold 26%. For these TCRs, the target antigens are not known. The material was CD4+ T cells from blood, cultured in vitro, obtained after SARS-CoV-2 vaccination. Receptor source: a human donor who had recovered from COVID-19. Both conserved end residues are part of each CDR3. The D gene is left open where the match is weak. The size of a clone is reported for some rows only, either as once, few or many, or as a class for expanded clones.

DNA: TGTGCCAACCTAGCGACTCCGGGGGAGGATTCACCCCTCCACTTT
CDR3: CANLATPGEDSPLHF
V: TRBV27
J: TRBJ1-6
D: -
size: few

DNA: TGTGCCAGCAGCCCCCAGGGGATTTCACCCCTCCACTTT
CDR3: CASSPQGISPLHF
V: TRBV7-2
J: TRBJ1-6
D: -
size: medium-sized

DNA: TGCAGTGCTAGAGATCCCGGGAGACCTTCGGCTGTAGAGGGCCCCTTC
CDR3: CSARDPGRPSAVEGPF
V: TRBV20-1
J: TRBJ1-2
D: -
size: -

DNA: TGTGCCAGCAGCGACAGGAACAGGGGCTACGAGCAGTACTTC
CDR3: CASSDRNRGYEQYF
V: TRBV6-2/TRBV6-3
J: TRBJ2-7
D: TRBD1
size: -

DNA: TGTGCCACCAGCGAGAGTTCGTCCCAGCATTTT
CDR3: CATSESSSQHF
V: TRBV28
J: TRBJ1-5
D: -
size: few

DNA: TGCAGTGCTAAGTTTCTTGGAGAGACCCAGTACTTC
CDR3: CSAKFLGETQYF
V: TRBV20-1
J: TRBJ2-5
D: -
size: medium-sized

DNA: TGTGCCAGCAGCTATGACGGCGACTATGGCTACACCTTC
CDR3: CASSYDGDYGYTF
V: TRBV7-9
J: TRBJ1-2
D: -
size: medium-sized

DNA: TGTGCCAGCAGTTACTCGACTAGACGGGGAGGGGAGACCCAGTACTTC
CDR3: CASSYSTRRGGETQYF
V: TRBV6-5
J: TRBJ2-5
D: TRBD2
size: medium-sized

DNA: TGTGCCAGCAGTTACTCACCCGGACAGGGAGTAGGGGCCAACTATGGCTACACCTTC
CDR3: CASSYSPGQGVGANYGYTF
V: TRBV6-5
J: TRBJ1-2
D: TRBD1
size: -

DNA: TGTGCCAGTAGTATAGGGGGGGCCTATGGCTACACCTTC
CDR3: CASSIGGAYGYTF
V: TRBV19
J: TRBJ1-2
D: -
size: medium-sized

DNA: TGTGCCAGCAGAAGGGACAGGGGCCAAGGATGGTCCGAGCAGTACTTC
CDR3: CASRRDRGQGWSEQYF
V: TRBV6-1
J: TRBJ2-7
D: TRBD1
size: medium-sized

DNA: TGTGCCAGCAGTAACATTCGGGTCTCCGACCGGTACTTC
CDR3: CASSNIRVSDRYF
V: TRBV6-1
J: TRBJ2-5
D: -
size: medium-sized

DNA: TGTGCCAGCAGTAACGAGGGGGCGCGAACAGATACGCAGTATTTT
CDR3: CASSNEGARTDTQYF
V: TRBV28
J: TRBJ2-3
D: TRBD1
size: -

DNA: TGTGCCAGCAGCCCGGTGGAGGGAAGTTACGAGCAGTACTTC
CDR3: CASSPVEGSYEQYF
V: TRBV7-6
J: TRBJ2-7
D: -
size: medium-sized

DNA: TGTGCCAGCAGTTACTCCGTCGGCAGGGGAGCCGAGCAGTACTTC
CDR3: CASSYSVGRGAEQYF
V: TRBV6-5
J: TRBJ2-7
D: -
size: medium-sized

DNA: TGTGCCAGCAGCTCAGGGGGGGCAGGGTCCTATAATTCACCCCTCCACTTT
CDR3: CASSSGGAGSYNSPLHF
V: TRBV7-3
J: TRBJ1-6
D: TRBD1
size: -

DNA: TGCAGCGTTACCGGGATCCTGGGGAGTAGGGCTGAAGCTTTCTTT
CDR3: CSVTGILGSRAEAFF
V: TRBV29-1
J: TRBJ1-1
D: -
size: -

DNA: TGCAGTGCTAGAGATCAAGGACTAGTGAGGAATGAGCAGTTCTTC
CDR3: CSARDQGLVRNEQFF
V: TRBV20-1
J: TRBJ2-1
D: TRBD2
size: large

DNA: TGCAGTGCTAATGGCGGGGGGGCCTACAATGAGCAGTTCTTC
CDR3: CSANGGGAYNEQFF
V: TRBV20-1
J: TRBJ2-1
D: TRBD2
size: few

DNA: TGTGCCAGCAGCTTAGCCTCAGGACTAGCGGGGGGGGCCTCAGAGCAGTTCTTC
CDR3: CASSLASGLAGGASEQFF
V: TRBV7-9
J: TRBJ2-1
D: TRBD2
size: -

DNA: TGTGCCAGCAGTTTGGGACAGTGGGACGAGCAGTACTTC
CDR3: CASSLGQWDEQYF
V: TRBV28
J: TRBJ2-7
D: TRBD1
size: medium-sized

DNA: TGTGCCACCAGCAAAGGGTGGGATTTGGCCTACGAGCAGTACTTC
CDR3: CATSKGWDLAYEQYF
V: TRBV15
J: TRBJ2-7
D: -
size: -

DNA: TGTGCCAGCCGGACAGGGGAGTTCACTGAAGCTTTCTTT
CDR3: CASRTGEFTEAFF
V: TRBV6-1
J: TRBJ1-1
D: TRBD1
size: -

DNA: TGTGCCAGCAGCCCGCGTTTCACCCTCGGGGAGACCCAGTACTTC
CDR3: CASSPRFTLGETQYF
V: TRBV7-9
J: TRBJ2-5
D: -
size: medium-sized

DNA: TGCAGTGCTAGGGACGGCACCGGGGAGCTGTTTTTT
CDR3: CSARDGTGELFF
V: TRBV20-1
J: TRBJ2-2
D: -
size: -

DNA: TGTGCCAGCAGCTTGGTATACCAGGGCTTGAACAATGAGCAGTTCTTC
CDR3: CASSLVYQGLNNEQFF
V: TRBV5-4
J: TRBJ2-1
D: -
size: -

DNA: TGTGCCAGCAGTGTTTCCCAAGACTATGGCTACACCTTC
CDR3: CASSVSQDYGYTF
V: TRBV25-1
J: TRBJ1-2
D: -
size: -

DNA: TGTGCCAGCAGTAAGGGCCGCTCCTACGAGCAGTACTTC
CDR3: CASSKGRSYEQYF
V: TRBV6-1
J: TRBJ2-7
D: -
size: medium-sized

DNA: TGTGCCAGCAGCCCCGACACCCAACTAACTGGAAGCACCATATATTTT
CDR3: CASSPDTQLTGSTIYF
V: TRBV7-9
J: TRBJ1-3
D: -
size: -

DNA: TGCAGCGTTGTGCAGGAGTACTACGAGCAGTACTTC
CDR3: CSVVQEYYEQYF
V: TRBV29-1
J: TRBJ2-7
D: -
size: -

DNA: TGCAGTGCCCCGGGACAGGACACAGATACGCAGTATTTT
CDR3: CSAPGQDTDTQYF
V: TRBV20-1
J: TRBJ2-3
D: TRBD1
size: large

DNA: TGTGCCAGCAGCCTGAGCCAGGATCCAGATACGCAGTATTTT
CDR3: CASSLSQDPDTQYF
V: TRBV7-9
J: TRBJ2-3
D: -
size: -

DNA: TGCAGTGCTAGGCAAGAGAGGGGGTTCCCGAATTACGAGCAGTACTTC
CDR3: CSARQERGFPNYEQYF
V: TRBV20-1
J: TRBJ2-7
D: -
size: -

DNA: TGTGCCAGCAGTTACTCGTCGGGCCAGCCCCAGCATTTT
CDR3: CASSYSSGQPQHF
V: TRBV6-2/TRBV6-3
J: TRBJ1-5
D: -
size: -

DNA: TGCAGTGCCAAATCTAGCGGAGTGACCTACGAGCAGTACTTC
CDR3: CSAKSSGVTYEQYF
V: TRBV20-1
J: TRBJ2-7
D: TRBD2
size: medium-sized

DNA: TGTGCCAGCAGCCGATCAGCTGATGGTACTGAGCAGTTCTTC
CDR3: CASSRSADGTEQFF
V: TRBV7-3
J: TRBJ2-1
D: -
size: -

DNA: TGTGCCAGTAGTGGGGGCGTGAACACTGAAGCTTTCTTT
CDR3: CASSGGVNTEAFF
V: TRBV19
J: TRBJ1-1
D: -
size: -

DNA: TGTGCCATCAGTGAGGTGGGCCTGGGGGGACCCCTCCACTTT
CDR3: CAISEVGLGGPLHF
V: TRBV10-3
J: TRBJ1-6
D: -
size: few

DNA: TGCGCCAGCTGGATCGGAGGGGGGGAGACCCAGTACTTC
CDR3: CASWIGGGETQYF
V: TRBV10-2
J: TRBJ2-5
D: -
size: -

DNA: TGTGCCAGCACCCAGGGCGGGGGCGGTGGCGGCAATCAGCCCCAGCATTTT
CDR3: CASTQGGGGGGNQPQHF
V: TRBV28
J: TRBJ1-5
D: -
size: few

DNA: TGTGCCAGTTCTGAGAGGGATGGCAATCAGCCCCAGCATTTT
CDR3: CASSERDGNQPQHF
V: TRBV19
J: TRBJ1-5
D: -
size: -

DNA: TGCAGTGCTACTAGGGCCGACCGTGGGGAGACCCAGTACTTC
CDR3: CSATRADRGETQYF
V: TRBV20-1
J: TRBJ2-5
D: -
size: medium-sized

DNA: TGTGCCACCAGCCCCGCGGGGACAGGGACCTACGAGCAGTACTTC
CDR3: CATSPAGTGTYEQYF
V: TRBV15
J: TRBJ2-7
D: TRBD1
size: medium-sized

DNA: TGTGCCAGCAGCCAAGAGGGGGAATCACCCCTCCACTTT
CDR3: CASSQEGESPLHF
V: TRBV4-2
J: TRBJ1-6
D: -
size: few

DNA: TGTGCCAGCAGTGGGGACAGTAGCTCTGGGGCCAACGTCCTGACTTTC
CDR3: CASSGDSSSGANVLTF
V: TRBV6-4
J: TRBJ2-6
D: TRBD1
size: -

DNA: TGCAGCGTTGAAATCTTACTAGCGGGGGGGCGAGAGACCCAGTACTTC
CDR3: CSVEILLAGGRETQYF
V: TRBV29-1
J: TRBJ2-5
D: TRBD2
size: -

DNA: TGCAGTGCTCGTAACAGGATGCACACTGAAGCTTTCTTT
CDR3: CSARNRMHTEAFF
V: TRBV20-1
J: TRBJ1-1
D: -
size: medium-sized

DNA: TGCGCCAGCAGCCTCGGGACAGGGGATGACACTGAAGCTTTCTTT
CDR3: CASSLGTGDDTEAFF
V: TRBV5-1
J: TRBJ1-1
D: TRBD1
size: -

DNA: TGTGCCAGCAGCTTGGGTCGGGGGAACACTGAAGCTTTCTTT
CDR3: CASSLGRGNTEAFF
V: TRBV5-8
J: TRBJ1-1
D: -
size: -

DNA: TGTGCCAGCAGCTTAGATTCCGATTCACCCCTCCACTTT
CDR3: CASSLDSDSPLHF
V: TRBV7-7
J: TRBJ1-6
D: -
size: -

DNA: TGTGCCAGCAGCTTAATGGCGGGGGCCACCACAGATACGCAGTATTTT
CDR3: CASSLMAGATTDTQYF
V: TRBV7-6
J: TRBJ2-3
D: -
size: few

DNA: TGTGCCAGTAGCGACAGCTACGAGCAGTACTTC
CDR3: CASSDSYEQYF
V: TRBV19
J: TRBJ2-7
D: -
size: few

DNA: TGCAGTGCTAGAGAACTGGCGGGCTCCTACGAGCAGTACTTC
CDR3: CSARELAGSYEQYF
V: TRBV20-1
J: TRBJ2-7
D: -
size: few

DNA: TGCAGTGCTGTGACCCCTAGACAGGCTGGGGGGTTTAATGAGCAGTTCTTC
CDR3: CSAVTPRQAGGFNEQFF
V: TRBV20-1
J: TRBJ2-1
D: -
size: few

DNA: TGTGCCAGCAGCCGTGCGCGGGGGCGCGAGCAGTACTTC
CDR3: CASSRARGREQYF
V: TRBV7-7
J: TRBJ2-7
D: -
size: hyperexpanded

DNA: TGTGCCAGCAGTTACGGGATAGGGGGGGGATATGGCTACACCTTC
CDR3: CASSYGIGGGYGYTF
V: TRBV6-5
J: TRBJ1-2
D: -
size: once

DNA: TGTGCCAGCACCGGACGACAGGGGGCGCTTGGCGGCTACACCTTC
CDR3: CASTGRQGALGGYTF
V: TRBV6-2/TRBV6-3
J: TRBJ1-2
D: TRBD1
size: medium-sized

DNA: TGTGCCAGCAGTGACTCAGGGGCCCTAGGGGCCCTCCACTTT
CDR3: CASSDSGALGALHF
V: TRBV12-3/TRBV12-4
J: TRBJ1-6
D: -
size: -

DNA: TGTGCCAGCAGTCCTAATCAGGGTAGGAGCACTGAAGCTTTCTTT
CDR3: CASSPNQGRSTEAFF
V: TRBV28
J: TRBJ1-1
D: -
size: medium-sized